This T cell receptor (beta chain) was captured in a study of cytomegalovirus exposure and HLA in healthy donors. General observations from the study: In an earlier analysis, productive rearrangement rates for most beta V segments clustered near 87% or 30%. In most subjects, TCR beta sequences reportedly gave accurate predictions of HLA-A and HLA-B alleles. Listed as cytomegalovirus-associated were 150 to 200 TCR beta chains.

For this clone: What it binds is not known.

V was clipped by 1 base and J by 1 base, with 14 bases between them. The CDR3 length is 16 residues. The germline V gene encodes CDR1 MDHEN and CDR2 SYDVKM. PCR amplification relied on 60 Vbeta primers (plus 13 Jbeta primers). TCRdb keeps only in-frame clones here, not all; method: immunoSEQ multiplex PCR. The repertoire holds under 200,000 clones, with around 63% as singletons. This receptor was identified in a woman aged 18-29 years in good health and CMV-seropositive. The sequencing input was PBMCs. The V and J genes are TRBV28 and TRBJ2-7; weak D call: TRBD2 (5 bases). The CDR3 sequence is CASSLLFTSPSYEQYF. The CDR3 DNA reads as TGTGCCAGCAGTTTATTATTCACTAGTCCTTCCTACGAGCAGTACTTC. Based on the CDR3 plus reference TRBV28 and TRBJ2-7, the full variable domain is DVKVTQSSRYLVKRTGEKVFLECVQDMDHENMFWYRQDPGLGLRLIYFSYDVKMKEKGDIPEGYSVSREKKERFSLILESASTNQTSMYLCASSLLFTSPSYEQYFGPGTRLTVT.